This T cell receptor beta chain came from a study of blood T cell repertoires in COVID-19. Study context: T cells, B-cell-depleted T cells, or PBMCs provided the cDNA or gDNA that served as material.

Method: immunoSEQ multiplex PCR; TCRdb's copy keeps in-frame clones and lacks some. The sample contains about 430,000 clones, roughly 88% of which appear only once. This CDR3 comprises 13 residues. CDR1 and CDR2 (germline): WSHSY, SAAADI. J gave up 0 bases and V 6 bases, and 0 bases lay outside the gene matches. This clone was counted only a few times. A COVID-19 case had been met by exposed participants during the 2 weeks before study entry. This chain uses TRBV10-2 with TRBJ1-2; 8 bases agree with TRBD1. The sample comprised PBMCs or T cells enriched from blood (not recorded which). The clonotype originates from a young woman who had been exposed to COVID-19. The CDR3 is CASRDRANYGYTF. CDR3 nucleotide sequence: TGCGCCAGCAGGGACAGGGCTAACTATGGCTACACCTTC.